The clone carrying this TCR beta chain was counted between two and nine times. Its antigen is unidentified. Trimming took off 5 bases at V and 0 bases at J, with 16 bases between the two ends. Germline lookup yields CDR1 DFQATT and CDR2 SNEGSKA (reference sequence). The CDR3 is made up of 16 amino acids. From the RT-PCR reads, TCRdb called clonotypes with MiXCR, one entry per CDR3 protein. The sample yields roughly 760,000 distinct CDR3 sequences, 21% seen once. This specimen comes from a study of response to subunit inactivated influenza vaccine. Study conclusions and caveats: It was the authors' suggestion that each seasonal influenza vaccination recruits few new T cells.

The source of this sequence is a man aged 50-59 years who received an inactivated influenza vaccine. V and J are TRBV20-1 and TRBJ2-2; D is uncertain. Source: PBMCs from blood, taken 4 to 6 days after vaccination. CDR3 bases: TGCAGTGCTCCTAGATCATTGGCCGCGAACACCGGGGAGCTGTTTTTT. It encodes CSAPRSLAANTGELFF.